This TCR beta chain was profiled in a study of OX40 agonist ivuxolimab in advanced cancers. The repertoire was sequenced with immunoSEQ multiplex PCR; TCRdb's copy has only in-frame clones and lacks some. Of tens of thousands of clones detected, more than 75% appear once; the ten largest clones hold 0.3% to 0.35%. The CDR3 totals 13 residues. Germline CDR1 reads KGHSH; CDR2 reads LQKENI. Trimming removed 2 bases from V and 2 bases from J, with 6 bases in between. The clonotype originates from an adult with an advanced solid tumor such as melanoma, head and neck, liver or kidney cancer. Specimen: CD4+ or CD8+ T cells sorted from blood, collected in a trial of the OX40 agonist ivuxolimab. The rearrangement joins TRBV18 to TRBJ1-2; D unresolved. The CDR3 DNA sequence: TGTGCCAGCTCACCATATCCAAACTATGGCTACACCTTC. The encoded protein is CASSPYPNYGYTF.